The 12 T cell receptor beta chains listed next were all sequenced from one sample in a study of cytomegalovirus exposure and HLA in healthy donors. It was with 60 Vbeta and 13 Jbeta primers that the PCR ran. TCRdb's copy holds only in-frame clones and misses some; the assay was immunoSEQ multiplex PCR. The sample carries more than 90,000 clones, about 80% recorded once. Sequenced sample: PBMCs. The source of these receptors is a man aged 45-65 years in good health and CMV-seropositive.

The V and J genes are TRBV2 and TRBJ1-4; D uncertain. The CDR3 spans 14 residues. CDR1 SNHLY and CDR2 FYNNEI come from the germline V gene. The V end lost 2 bases, the J end lost 0 bases, and 4 bases lay between the germline ends. Here the CDR3 reads CASSELATNEKLFF. In DNA, the CDR3 is TGTGCCAGCAGTGAATTAGCAACTAATGAAAAACTGTTTTTT.

The V and J genes are TRBV28 and TRBJ2-1; 8 bases are a match to TRBD1. V was pared by 2 bases and J by 0 bases, with 3 bases of the junction left unmatched. Germline V CDR1 and CDR2: MDHEN, SYDVKM. This CDR3 has 16 residues. The CDR3 sequence: CASSLRTGSSYNEQFF. In DNA, the CDR3 is TGTGCCAGCAGTTTAAGGACAGGGAGCTCCTACAATGAGCAGTTCTTC.

The chain carries TRBV5-1 and TRBJ2-5; tentative D call: TRBD1 (6 bases). The J call is doubtful: the DNA matches TRBJ2-7 better. Germline V gene sequence: CDR1 SGHRS, CDR2 YFSETQ. CDR3 size: 17 residues. CDR3 coding DNA: TGCGCCAGCAGCTTGGCTCCAGACAGGACGAAGGGGTACGAGCAGTACTTC. Protein product: CASSLAPDRTKGYEQYF.

The chain links TRBV27 to TRBJ1-1; D is unresolved. V lost 5 bases, J lost 3 bases, and 10 bases lay in between. Germline V gene sequence: CDR1 MNHEY, CDR2 SMNVEV (reference sequence). This CDR3 comprises 13 residues. The CDR3 bases are TGTGCCAGCAGTACGGTAACGGACACTGAAGCTTTCTTT. This encodes CASSTVTDTEAFF.

This clone was seen more than once but under ten times. This chain links TRBV4-1 with TRBJ1-1; TRBD1 agrees at 7 bases. Germline V gene lookup returns CDR1 MGHRA and CDR2 YSYEKL. With 3 bases clipped from V and 1 base from J, the junction kept 2 bases outside the gene matches. CDR3 size: 14 residues. The CDR3 reads CASSQRTGNTEAFF. As DNA, the CDR3 is TGCGCCAGCAGCCAGCGGACAGGGAACACTGAAGCTTTCTTT.

J is TRBJ2-1 and V is TRBV5-1, with D unclear. The CDR3 is 14 residues long. The germline CDR1 and CDR2 sequences are SGHRS and YFSETQ. V was clipped by 4 bases and J by 0 bases, with 8 bases between them. Written as DNA, the CDR3 is TGCGCCAGCAGCGGCGGAAGCTCCTACAATGAGCAGTTCTTC. Translated: CASSGGSSYNEQFF.

This clone appeared a few times. CDR3 sequence: CASRTYQETQYF. The CDR3 nucleotides read TGTGCCAGCAGGACATACCAAGAGACCCAGTACTTC. This chain uses TRBV6-1 with TRBJ2-5; D gene unclear. The V and J ends lost 6 bases and 0 bases respectively, with 5 bases between them. The CDR3 runs to 12 residues. The germline CDR1 and CDR2 sequences are MNHNS and SASEGT.

The chain combines TRBV2 with TRBJ1-2, with D possibly TRBD1 on 5 matching bases. The CDR3 consists of 13 residues. Trimming took off 3 bases at V and 8 bases at J, with 13 bases between the two ends. Germline assignment: CDR1 SNHLY and CDR2 FYNNEI. This CDR3 is CASSERQGGGYTF. The CDR3 DNA sequence: TGTGCCAGCAGTGAGAGGCAGGGAGGAGGCTACACCTTC.

The rearrangement uses TRBV15 and TRBJ1-3; D is undetermined. Germline assignment: CDR1 LNHNV and CDR2 YYDKDF (reference sequence). This CDR3 contains 15 residues. Trimming stripped 5 bases from V and 0 bases from J, with 11 bases between. This CDR3 reads CATSSRVNSGNTIYF. The CDR3 bases are TGTGCCACCAGCTCCCGGGTGAACTCTGGAAACACCATATATTTT. Based on the CDR3 plus reference TRBV15 and TRBJ1-3, the full variable domain is DAMVIQNPRYQVTQFGKPVTLSCSQTLNHNVMYWYQQKSSQAPKLLFHYYDKDFNNEADTPDNFQSRRPNTSFCFLDIRSPGLGDTAMYLCATSSRVNSGNTIYFGEGSWLTVV.

This rearrangement joins TRBV7-9 to TRBJ1-2, with 12 bases aligning to TRBD1. Germline CDR1 reads SEHNR; CDR2 reads FQNEAQ (reference sequence). The J segment lost 5 bases and the V segment lost 1 base, leaving 5 bases of the junction unmatched. The CDR3 has 16 residues. The CDR3 DNA reads TGTGCCAGCAGCTTAGGGGACAGGGGGCTCTGGTATGGCTACACCTTC. This gives the protein CASSLGDRGLWYGYTF.

CDR3 sequence reads: CASSGGGGSSPLHF. CDR3 DNA sequence: TGCGCCAGCAGCGGGGGGGGAGGTAGTTCACCCCTCCACTTT. The chain combines TRBV5-1 with TRBJ1-6, with D possibly being TRBD1 (5 bases). V dropped 4 bases and J dropped 9 bases, with 14 bases sitting between them. Germline-derived CDR1 and CDR2 are SGHRS and YFSETQ. CDR3 length: 14 residues.

The V gene is TRBV7-8, the J gene TRBJ1-3; D unclear. The CDR3 loop spans 14 amino acids. Germline CDR1 reads SGHVS; CDR2 reads FQNEAQ. Trimming shortened V by 3 bases and J by 1 base, and 7 bases separated the two germline ends. The CDR3 coding sequence is TGTGCCAGCAGCTTTTCTCGGTCTGGAAACACCATATATTTT. Translating it yields CASSFSRSGNTIYF.